Listed here is a single TCR beta chain. The antigen is not known. The data stem from a study of PD-1 blockade in classical Hodgkin lymphoma. Study-level background: Nivolumab dosing for patients was 3 mg/kg, administered intravenously every 2 weeks. The study, taken as a whole, reports: By cycle point C4D1, TCR diversity had risen significantly in CD4+ cells (but not CD8+ cells).

Each patient's relapse followed autologous stem cell transplantation, and brentuximab vedotin exposure varied. After thawing, PBMCs were subjected to magnetic negative selection to isolate CD8+ T cells. The protocol was immunoSEQ multiplex PCR, while the TCRdb copy is restricted to in-frame clones and leaves out a portion. The data hold some 10,000 clones, with more than 70% observed a single time. The CDR3 sequence is 14 residues long. Trimming cost V 4 bases and J 0 bases; bases outside gene matches: 2. From germline, CDR1 is SEHNR and CDR2 FQNEAQ (reference sequence). The V gene is TRBV7-9, the J gene TRBJ2-7; 8 nucleotides agree with TRBD1. The material sequenced was CD8+ T cells from blood, taken at baseline. The TCR comes from a human donor with classical Hodgkin lymphoma. Here the CDR3 DNA reads TGTGCCAGCAGCTCGCAGGGGGCCTCCTACGAGCAGTACTTC. This gives the protein CASSSQGASYEQYF.